This T cell receptor (beta chain) came from a study of human T cells and chemical hapten exposure. The CDR3 covers 16 residues. Trimming at V came to 6 bases and at J to 2 bases, leaving 6 bases not matched to a gene. Study-level results: As patch test score rose, PT1 expanded TCR counts tended to rise as well.

Each CDR3 protein is one row after TCRdb ran MiXCR on the RACE reads. The repertoire includes about 70,000 distinct CDR3 sequences, approximately 11% of them detected once, and approximately 4.7% sits in the top ten. The time point denotes: pre-sensitization, week 0. Treatment reported: therapeutic diphenylcyclopropenone sensitization with weekly scalp DPC. Suited to DPC and affected by alopecia, the donors ranged from 18 to 70 years old. Regarding this clonotype: Its antigen is unknown.

The sequence was obtained from a woman in her fifties or sixties with alopecia areata. Some clones in this sample may be carry-over from other donors' samples. The chain links TRBV12-3 or TRBV12-4 to TRBJ2-2, with 10 bases matching TRBD1. The material sequenced was whole blood, taken in connection with sensitization to the hapten diphenylcyclopropenone (DPC). The CDR3 here is CASRLPTGGNTGELFF. The DNA for the CDR3 is TGTGCCAGCAGGCTCCCGACAGGGGGCAACACCGGGGAGCTGTTTTTT.